This passage covers 29 T cell receptor beta chains from one sample sequenced in a study of radiotherapy plus CTLA-4 blockade in lung cancer. TCRdb's copy holds only in-frame clones and misses some; the assay was immunoSEQ multiplex PCR. Counted here are about 38,000 clones, over 65% occurring once; the ten biggest clones make up 8.9%. Here the sequenced sample was peripheral blood, taken from a patient treated with radiotherapy plus ipilimumab. The receptors derive from a human donor with non-small cell lung cancer who had stable disease on radiotherapy plus ipilimumab.

The sample holds a few counts of this clone. The CDR3 bases are TGTGCCAGCAGCTTGCAGCGGGTAAGCTCCTACGAGCAGTACGTC. Its translation: CASSLQRVSSYEQYV. This rearrangement joins TRBV5-4 to TRBJ2-7, with D possibly TRBD2 on 6 matching bases. Trimming stripped 1 base from V and 0 bases from J, with 11 bases between. Germline-derived CDR1 and CDR2 are SGHNT and YYREEE (reference sequence). CDR3 length equals 15 residues.

The rearrangement joins TRBV9 to TRBJ1-4; D is perhaps TRBD1 (5 bases). CDR1 is SGDLS, CDR2 YYNGEE, per germline. The CDR3 sequence is 16 residues long. Trimming stripped 0 bases from V and 7 bases from J, with 16 bases between. Here the CDR3 DNA reads TGTGCCAGCAGCGTAGATGTCGGGGGAGGAGGTGAAAAACTGTTTTTT. It translates to CASSVDVGGGGEKLFF.

There are a few counts of this clone. The rearrangement uses TRBV7-8 and TRBJ1-1; 9 nucleotides align to TRBD1. This CDR3 has 16 amino acids. V dropped 3 bases and J dropped 3; count of bases not matched to a gene: 8. In germline, CDR1 is SGHVS, CDR2 FQNEAQ. CDR3 DNA: TGTGCCAGCAGCTTCGGGACAGGGTTCTCATACACTGAAGCTTTCTTT. It is translated as CASSFGTGFSYTEAFF.

The chain links TRBV6-5 to TRBJ1-1; D call uncertain. CDR1 and CDR2 (germline): MNHEY, SVGAGI. The CDR3 has 11 residues. The ends were cut back, 8 bases at V and 1 base at J, with 5 bases in the middle. Here the CDR3 reads CASVSNTEAFF. DNA of the CDR3: TGTGCCAGCGTGTCGAACACTGAAGCTTTCTTT.

V usage is TRBV5-1 and J usage is TRBJ2-3; 7 bases match TRBD2. V shed 4 bases and J 6 bases; nucleotides not matched to a gene: 14. This CDR3 comprises 16 residues. Germline-derived CDR1 and CDR2 are SGHRS and YFSETQ. The chain's CDR3 is CASSPTWGGVSDTQYF. The CDR3 DNA reads as TGCGCCAGCAGCCCCACGTGGGGGGGGGTTAGTGATACGCAGTATTTT. The full variable domain, completed using reference TRBV5-1 and TRBJ2-3, is KAGVTQTPRYLIKTRGQQVTLSCSPISGHRSVSWYQQTPGQGLQFLFEYFSETQRNKGNFPGRFSGRQFSNSRSEMNVSTLELGDSALYLCASSPTWGGVSDTQYFGPGTRLTVL.

The chain combines TRBV29-1 with TRBJ1-2; the D is unclear. Trimming pared 2 bases from V and 7 bases from J, leaving 14 bases between. Germline V CDR1 and CDR2: SQVTM, ANQGSEA. The CDR3 loop spans 13 amino acids. The CDR3 here is CSVERDLGRGYTF. The CDR3 DNA follows: TGCAGCGTTGAACGGGATCTAGGACGTGGCTACACCTTC.

The chain has TRBV30 and TRBJ1-1, with D maybe TRBD1 (5 bases). Germline CDR1 is GTSNPN and CDR2 is SVGIG (reference sequence). The CDR3 sequence is 13 residues long. V lost 6 bases, J lost 1 base, and 12 bases lay in between. CDR3 coding DNA: TGTGCCTGTCGAGGAGGGGCGAACACTGAAGCTTTCTTT. It encodes CACRGGANTEAFF.

This sequence joins TRBV18 and TRBJ1-3; D unresolved. Germline V gives CDR1 KGHSH, CDR2 LQKENI. V was pared by 6 bases and J by 0 bases, with 15 bases between. This CDR3 contains 16 residues. This CDR3 is CASSRGRGRSGNTIYF. CDR3 DNA: TGTGCCAGCTCCCGAGGACGCGGGCGCTCTGGAAACACCATATATTTT.

By sample fraction, this clone is medium-sized. This chain uses TRBV19 with TRBJ1-5, with D maybe TRBD1 (5 bases). This CDR3 is 14 amino acids long. V lost 3 bases, J lost 7 bases, and 13 bases lay in between. Germline V gene sequence: CDR1 LNHDA, CDR2 SQIVND (reference sequence). The CDR3 region has the DNA TGTGCCAGTAGTATTGGGCCCCAGGGACAGCCCCAGCATTTT. Its translation: CASSIGPQGQPQHF.

The chain uses TRBV27 and TRBJ1-2; 8 bases are shared with TRBD1. Germline V gene lookup returns CDR1 MNHEY and CDR2 SMNVEV (reference sequence). Trimming cost V 5 bases and J 7 bases; bases outside gene matches: 6. CDR3 length: 13 residues. CDR3: CASSPGQGGGYTF. The CDR3 nucleotides are TGTGCCAGCAGTCCAGGACAGGGAGGTGGCTACACCTTC.

The chain combines TRBV11-3 with TRBJ2-7; D is unclear. V gave up 4 bases and J gave up 5 bases, with 18 bases separating them. The length of the CDR3 is 15 residues. Germline loops: CDR1 SGHNT, CDR2 YENEEA. The CDR3 nucleotides are TGTGCCAGCAGCTCAACCCCCGGCGGCTATAACGAGCAGTACTTC. Its translation is CASSSTPGGYNEQYF.

The V call is TRBV18, the J call TRBJ1-5; D gene unclear. V was pared by 2 bases and J by 5 bases, with 7 bases between. Germline lookup yields CDR1 KGHSH and CDR2 LQKENI. This CDR3 comprises 13 residues. The CDR3 DNA reads TGTGCCAGCTCACCAAGTGGGGATCAGCCCCAGCATTTT. Translating gives CASSPSGDQPQHF. The complete variable domain, with remaining parts taken from reference TRBV18 and TRBJ1-5, reads NAGVMQNPRHLVRRRGQEARLRCSPMKGHSHVYWYRQLPEEGLKFMVYLQKENIIDESGMPKERFSAEFPKEGPSILRIQQVVRGDSAAYFCASSPSGDQPQHFGDGTRLSIL.

The chain recombines TRBV2 with TRBJ1-2; the D gene is possibly TRBD1 (6 bases). Germline V gene data show CDR1 as SNHLY and CDR2 as FYNNEI. V was shortened by 6 bases and J by 4 bases, with 12 bases between the two germline ends. The CDR3 length is 13 residues. CDR3 in DNA: TGTGCCAGCAGGCAGGGGCTGGGCTATGGCTACACCTTC. This translates into CASRQGLGYGYTF.

The rearrangement uses TRBV4-3 and TRBJ2-1; a possible D gene is TRBD2 (6 bases). The CDR3 is 17 residues long. CDR1 is LGHNA, CDR2 YSLEER, per germline. Trimming removed 2 bases at V and 4 bases at J, with 18 bases between. CDR3 DNA: TGCGCCAGCAGCCAAAGGTCACATCCCCGGGGGTACAATGAGCAGTTCTTC. This sequence encodes CASSQRSHPRGYNEQFF.

This clone occurred once. The chain carries TRBV7-8 and TRBJ1-6, with 11 bases aligning to TRBD1. Germline CDR1 reads SGHVS; CDR2 reads FQNEAQ. V lost 0 bases, J lost 9 bases, and 10 bases stayed unmatched. The CDR3 consists of 18 residues. The CDR3 sequence: CASSLALRAGQGVSPLHF. The CDR3 bases are TGTGCCAGCAGCTTAGCGCTAAGGGCGGGACAGGGGGTTTCACCCCTCCACTTT.

The chain recombines TRBV6-5 with TRBJ1-4; a possible D gene is TRBD1 (6 bases). V was cut by 6 bases and J by 10 bases, with 18 bases left in between. The CDR3 is 14 residues long. Looked up from germline, CDR1 is MNHEY and CDR2 is SVGAGI. Here the CDR3 DNA reads TGTGCCAGCAGCCCCAACGGACAGCAAGGAAAACTGTTTTTT. Its protein product is CASSPNGQQGKLFF.

The chain combines TRBV5-4 with TRBJ2-4; TRBD2 matches at 8 bases. The J segment lost 1 base and the V segment lost 4 bases, leaving 13 bases of the junction unmatched. Germline CDR1 reads SGHNT; CDR2 reads YYREEE (reference sequence). There are 18 residues in the CDR3. CDR3 amino acids: CASSHLAGTTLAKNIQYF. CDR3 DNA: TGTGCCAGCAGCCATTTAGCGGGGACCACATTGGCCAAAAACATTCAGTACTTC. The full variable domain, with the rest looked up from reference TRBV5-4 and TRBJ2-4, is ETGVTQSPTHLIKTRGQQVTLRCSSQSGHNTVSWYQQALGQGPQFIFQYYREEENGRGNFPPRFSGLQFPNYSSELNVNALELDDSALYLCASSHLAGTTLAKNIQYFGAGTRLSVL.

This clone was counted only a few times. The chain is built from TRBV28 and TRBJ2-5; 7 nucleotides align to TRBD2. Germline V lookup: CDR1 MDHEN, CDR2 SYDVKM. The CDR3 is 14 amino acids. J lost 3 bases, V lost 3 bases, and 4 bases had no gene match. The DNA of the CDR3 is TGTGCCAGCAGTTTTTGGGCGGGGGAAGAGACCCAGTACTTC. As protein: CASSFWAGEETQYF.

J is TRBJ1-3 and V is TRBV4-1; no firm D call. V lost 2 bases to trimming and J lost 3 bases, with 11 bases between them. This CDR3 region has 15 residues. Germline V lookup: CDR1 MGHRA, CDR2 YSYEKL. The CDR3 loop is CASSQSGYGGNTIYF. In DNA form, the CDR3 reads TGCGCCAGCAGCCAATCGGGGTACGGTGGAAACACCATATATTTT.

The chain is built from TRBV15 and TRBJ1-2; no reliable D call. V was clipped by 0 bases and J by 2 bases, with 10 bases between them. This CDR3 contains 15 residues. The V gene's germline CDR1 is LNHNV and CDR2 YYDKDF (reference sequence). The chain's CDR3 is CATSRDRSTNYGYTF. As DNA, the CDR3 is TGTGCCACCAGCAGAGATCGGTCCACCAACTATGGCTACACCTTC.

The V gene is TRBV12-1, the J gene TRBJ2-1. TRBV12-1 is designated a pseudogene. The CDR3 runs 13 residues. CDR3 bases: TGTGCCAGCAGCTGCAGACGAAGCAATGAGCAGTTCTTC. This encodes CASSCRRSNEQFF.

This sequence joins TRBV5-1 and TRBJ2-5; D unresolved. CDR3 length: 14 residues. The V and J ends lost 4 bases and 1 base respectively, with 11 bases between them. Germline V lookup: CDR1 SGHRS, CDR2 YFSETQ. CDR3 protein: CASSPTGLQETQYF. The CDR3 DNA reads as TGCGCCAGCAGCCCAACGGGCCTCCAAGAGACCCAGTACTTC.

This chain uses TRBV6-9 with TRBJ1-2, with 12 bases that match TRBD1. Germline V gene data show CDR1 as MNHGY and CDR2 as SVAAGI. Trimming at V came to 5 bases and at J to 4 bases, leaving 8 bases not matched to a gene. The CDR3 is 16 amino acids. CDR3 region: CASSPGTGGIFYGYTF. The CDR3, as DNA: TGTGCCAGCAGTCCTGGGACAGGGGGCATCTTCTATGGCTACACCTTC.

The V and J genes are TRBV6-4 and TRBJ2-1, with D tentatively TRBD1 (6 bases). The CDR3 has 16 residues. Trimming removed 3 bases from V and 2 bases from J, with 14 bases in between. CDR1 and CDR2 from the germline V gene are MRHNA and SNTAGT. The chain's CDR3 is CASSDSGTHTYNEQFF. DNA of the CDR3: TGTGCCAGCAGTGATTCCGGGACACACACCTACAATGAGCAGTTCTTC.

CDR3 sequence reads: CASRGTGAGTDTQYF. The CDR3 DNA reads TGTGCCAGCAGGGGGACAGGGGCCGGCACAGATACGCAGTATTTT. J is TRBJ2-3 and V is TRBV11-2; TRBD1 aligns across 10 bases. V was pared by 6 bases and J by 1 base, with 4 bases of the junction left unmatched. CDR3 length: 15 amino acids. Germline CDR1 SGHAT, CDR2 FQNNGV.

V usage is TRBV5-1 and J usage is TRBJ1-1; D gene uncertain. V was clipped by 2 bases and J by 2 bases, with 10 bases between them. From germline, CDR1 is SGHRS and CDR2 YFSETQ. This CDR3 spans 14 amino acids. CDR3 nucleotide sequence: TGCGCCAGCAGCTTCGGGCTGATAAACACTGAAGCTTTCTTT. Protein: CASSFGLINTEAFF.

The table lists this clone with a count of one. CDR3 nucleotides: TGTGCCAGCAGCCAAGAGTCGGGGGTCGTCCGGGAGACCCAGTACTTC. Protein product: CASSQESGVVRETQYF. The rearrangement uses TRBV4-2 and TRBJ2-5, with D maybe TRBD2 (6 bases). The V gene lost 0 bases and the J gene lost 5 bases, with 16 bases spanning the gap. The CDR3 runs to 16 residues. From germline, CDR1 is LGHNA and CDR2 YNFKEQ.

The chain couples TRBV7-2 to TRBJ1-4; D possibly corresponds to TRBD1 (5 bases). CDR1 and CDR2 from the germline V gene are SGHTA and FQGNSA. Trimming took off 2 bases at V and 8 bases at J, with 21 bases between the two ends. The CDR3 covers 17 residues. The CDR3 protein is CASSLNGRVGTGEKLFF. CDR3 nucleotides: TGTGCCAGCAGCTTAAACGGCAGGGTGGGGACTGGAGAAAAACTGTTTTTT.

This sequence joins TRBV19 and TRBJ2-3; 11 nucleotides align to TRBD2. V dropped 3 bases and J dropped 0; count of bases not matched to a gene: 14. CDR1 is LNHDA and CDR2 is SQIVND in the germline V gene (reference sequence). The CDR3 is made up of 20 amino acids. Written as DNA, the CDR3 is TGTGCCAGTAGTATGTGGACTAGCGGGCTTCCCGGGGCCAGCACAGATACGCAGTATTTT. Translated, it gives CASSMWTSGLPGASTDTQYF.